This TCR beta chain is drawn from a study of regulatory T cells in long-lasting Graves disease (dated by TCRdb to the early 2020s). About the investigation overall: Patients with newly diagnosed Graves' disease had been on antithyroid drugs for under 3 months. TCR sequencing covered around 13 persistent and around 20 newly diagnosed Graves' disease patients, some 33 samples in total. This study used TCR sequencing and RNA sequencing of peripheral blood to compare persistent Graves' disease patients against newly diagnosed Graves' disease patients. The study was conducted in China and was registered as a clinical trial. Results and caveats for the whole study, not just this receptor: Sequencing and analysis were limited to the TCR beta chain. The authors noted that the small sample size was a limitation that may lower accuracy. Persistent disease showed preferential use of TRBV28, TRBJ1-2 and TRBJ2-5, whereas newly diagnosed disease favored TRBV20-1 and TRBJ2-1. Lower TCR Shannon entropy and fewer highly expanded clones were observed in persistent Graves' disease patients than in newly diagnosed patients, which suggested clonal expansion. Only peripheral blood was studied, because thyroid tissue, the primary lesion, was inaccessible. Persistent patients shared more public clonotypes among themselves (around 3,000) than newly diagnosed patients did (about 1,000).

The time point label here, explained by the study, means: newly diagnosed GD, antithyroid drugs for less than 3 months. RNA was extracted from PBMCs in TRIzol for both TCR sequencing and RNA sequencing. The diagnosis of Graves' disease was made according to American Thyroid Association guidelines. Patients were recruited from an endocrinology department in Xi'an, China. From each patient, about 9.7 milliliters of peripheral blood was collected into an EDTA anticoagulant tube. Ficoll Paque Plus density gradient separation was used to isolate PBMCs, and no additional T cell sorting was done. An Agilent 2100 Bioanalyzer and agarose gel were used to assess RNA quality, and a NanoDrop 2000 was used to measure RNA concentration. Its CDR3 holds 12 amino acids, cysteine through phenylalanine. Only CDR3 DNA remains: 36 bases, in frame from the first base. A distance of 12 bases separates the germline ends of V and J, which lose 7 bases and 8 bases respectively. The germline V gene provides CDR1 SNHLY and CDR2 FYNNEI.

As concerns this clonotype: Its antigen is still unknown. Base qualities are not provided; no much larger clone lies one nucleotide away.

To prepare the library, multiplex PCR was applied. This sample was sequenced with an Illumina HiSeq 4000. CDR3 regions were amplified by Arm-PCR with iRepertoire HTBI primers to construct TCR beta libraries. Before sequencing, the PCR products underwent gel purification. As for the original processing: Gene usage analysis of CDR3 amino acid clonotypes used the 60 to 80 TRBV and fewer than 15 TRBJ segments found across samples. COPE and FqMerger were used to merge filtered high-quality paired reads into contigs. Contigs were aligned with BLAST to IMGT TRBV, TRBD and TRBJ reference genes, and CDR3 was defined per IMGT. Clonotypes above 0.1% frequency were classified as highly expanded clones. Shannon entropy served as the measure of repertoire diversity, while the Gini coefficient captured V-J evenness. Public clonotypes were defined as clonotypes shared by more than one individual. TCRdb applied fastp at Q25 and MiXCR to the public reads, then kept only in-frame beta chains. Each CDR3 protein gets just one entry, which takes the most common genes and DNA from the rows behind it. TCRdb assigned the V and J calls; the authors' analysis was not used. The sample data list 620,000 or so distinct CDR3 sequences, and roughly 15% of these were observed just once. Jointly, the top ten make up 15% to 20% of the sample.

These records were also assigned to another study, of T cells in Graves' hyperthyroidism and ophthalmopathy. The other study reports the following: A patient counted as having stable Graves' hyperthyroidism if no progression to ophthalmopathy occurred over 18 months of follow-up. Hyperthyroidism patients were newly diagnosed, with disease duration under 2 months, and aged 18 to 65 years. Exclusion was applied to patients with uncontrolled infections, other autoimmune diseases, pregnancy or lactation. Diagnoses were established on the basis of clinical symptoms, serum thyroxine and TRAb, thyroid ultrasound, and orbital computed tomography. A first-round RT-PCR of the TCR CDR3 used the HTBI primer set with the Qiagen OneStep RT-PCR kit. Most expanded thyroid clonotypes (frequency above 0.001) were also detected in blood, suggesting blood repertoires may reflect thyroid immune responses. Ophthalmopathy was separated from stable hyperthyroidism by a 13 V-J signature model, with approximately 85% sensitivity and about 81% specificity obtained in cross-validation and 80%/75% obtained in testing. In validation, the model predicted progression to ophthalmopathy with around 71% sensitivity and 72% to 85% specificity, a median of around six months before onset. TCR V-J signatures able to tell the groups apart were searched for in a discovery cohort of 100 patients, of whom about 40 had Graves' ophthalmopathy and 57 had stable Graves' hyperthyroidism. Prospective prediction of ophthalmopathy was tested in an independent validation cohort consisting of about 19 hyperthyroidism patients and 15 to 17 patients who later progressed to ophthalmopathy. The roughly 100 discovery patients were randomly divided into training and test sets at a 7:3 ratio. The study also compared thyroid tissue and blood T-cell repertoires from 6 or 7 Graves' hyperthyroidism patients. After sampling, hyperthyroidism patients received methimazole starting at 30 mg daily, and ophthalmopathy patients received high-dose intravenous methylprednisolone. The libraries were constructed in a second round of multiplex PCR and then size-selected and purified. Sequencing of the libraries was done on an Illumina HiSeq2000 using paired-end 100 bp reads. SOAPnuke was used to process the raw data, with reads discarded if the reads contained adapters or uncalled bases, had a mean Phred below 15, or lacked an exact constant-primer or identifier match. COPE v1.2.5 was used to merge the high-quality paired reads, and each unique nucleotide sequence was defined as a clonotype. MiTCR v1.1 was used to align the clonotypes against IMGT TRBV, TRBD and TRBJ reference segments. The analysis was restricted to V-J combinations with a frequency above 0.0001, which together covered approximately 99% of the repertoires. A TCS score was defined as the ratio between F50 (clonal expansion) and ExV (chaos), using BLOSUM62-based TCRdist between CDR3 peptides within each V-J. Welch's t-statistics and random forest reduced 500 to 650 V-J features to about 13, which were used in a naive Bayes classifier (R e1071). Sample size was not statistically predetermined, and investigators were not blinded to group allocation. TCR Vbeta CDR3 sequencing of roughly 140 peripheral blood samples (43 ophthalmopathy, roughly 74 hyperthyroidism and approximately 17 progressor patients) is reported in the paper.

This material consisted of peripheral blood mononuclear cells (PBMCs), taken at new diagnosis, from a patient treated with antithyroid drugs. The source is a woman in her 30s with Graves disease. Donor details come from another sample of the same person, matched by shared clones. The chain links TRBV2 with TRBJ2-1, with the D gene call left open. The bases are TGTGCCAGCACCTCTGGGATTGATGAGCAGTTCTTC. This yields the protein CASTSGIDEQFF.